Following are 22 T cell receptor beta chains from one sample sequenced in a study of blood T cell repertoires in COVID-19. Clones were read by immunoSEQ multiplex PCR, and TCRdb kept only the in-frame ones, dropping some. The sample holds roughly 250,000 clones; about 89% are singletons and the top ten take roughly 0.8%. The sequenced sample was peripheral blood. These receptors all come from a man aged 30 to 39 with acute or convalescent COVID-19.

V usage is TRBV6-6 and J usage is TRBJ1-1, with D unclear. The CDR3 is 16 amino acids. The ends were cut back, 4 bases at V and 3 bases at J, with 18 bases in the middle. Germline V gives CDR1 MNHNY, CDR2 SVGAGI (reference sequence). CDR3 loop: CASSFLFLSRDTEAFF. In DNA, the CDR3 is TGTGCCAGCAGTTTCCTTTTTCTGTCTCGGGACACTGAAGCTTTCTTT.

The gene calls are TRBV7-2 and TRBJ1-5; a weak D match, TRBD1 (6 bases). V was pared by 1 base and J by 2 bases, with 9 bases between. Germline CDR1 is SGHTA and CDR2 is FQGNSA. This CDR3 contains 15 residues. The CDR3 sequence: CASSLGSGGNQPQHF. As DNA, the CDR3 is TGTGCCAGCAGCTTAGGATCAGGGGGCAATCAGCCCCAGCATTTT.

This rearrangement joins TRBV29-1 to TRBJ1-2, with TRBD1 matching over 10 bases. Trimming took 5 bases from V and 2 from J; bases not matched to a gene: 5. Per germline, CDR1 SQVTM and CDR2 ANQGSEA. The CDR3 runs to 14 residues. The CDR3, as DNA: TGCAGCGTTATCCGGGACAGGGGCAACTATGGCTACACCTTC. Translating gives CSVIRDRGNYGYTF.

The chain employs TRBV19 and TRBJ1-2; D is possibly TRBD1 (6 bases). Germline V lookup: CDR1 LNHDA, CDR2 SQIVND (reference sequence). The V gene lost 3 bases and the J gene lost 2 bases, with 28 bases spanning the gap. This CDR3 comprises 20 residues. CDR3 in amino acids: CASSMILPGQRGLENYGYTF. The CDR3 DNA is TGTGCCAGTAGTATGATTTTACCGGGACAACGTGGTTTGGAGAACTATGGCTACACCTTC.

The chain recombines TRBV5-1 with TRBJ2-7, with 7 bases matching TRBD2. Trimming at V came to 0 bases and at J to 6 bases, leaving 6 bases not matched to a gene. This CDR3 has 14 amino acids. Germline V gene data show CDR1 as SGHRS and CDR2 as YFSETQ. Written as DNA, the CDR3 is TGCGCCAGCAGCTTGGGCGCGGGAGTAGGCGAGCAGTACTTC. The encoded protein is CASSLGAGVGEQYF.

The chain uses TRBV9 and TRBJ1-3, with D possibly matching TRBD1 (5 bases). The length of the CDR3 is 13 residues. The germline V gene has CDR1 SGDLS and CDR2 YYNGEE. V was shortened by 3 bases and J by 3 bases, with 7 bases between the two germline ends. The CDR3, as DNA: TGTGCCAGCAGCGGCGGGGGTGGAAACACCATATATTTT. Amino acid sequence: CASSGGGGNTIYF.

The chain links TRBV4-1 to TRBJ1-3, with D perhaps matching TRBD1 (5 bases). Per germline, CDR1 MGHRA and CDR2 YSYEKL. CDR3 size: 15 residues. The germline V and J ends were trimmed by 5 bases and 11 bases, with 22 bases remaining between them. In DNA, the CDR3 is TGCGCCAGCAGCGACCCAACCTTTCAGGGCCGCTCCATATATTTT. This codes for CASSDPTFQGRSIYF.

The CDR3 DNA reads TGTGCCAGCAGTGAAGCTGGCAACCTCGGCTACACCTTC. Its protein product is CASSEAGNLGYTF. V usage is TRBV6-1 and J usage is TRBJ1-2, with no clear D. This CDR3 has 13 residues. From germline, CDR1 is MNHNS and CDR2 SASEGT. V was cut by 0 bases and J by 8 bases, with 10 bases left in between.

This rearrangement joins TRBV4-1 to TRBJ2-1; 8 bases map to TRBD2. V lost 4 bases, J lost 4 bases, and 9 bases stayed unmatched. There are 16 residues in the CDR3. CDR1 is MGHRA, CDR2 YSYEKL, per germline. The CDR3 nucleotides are TGCGCCAGCAGCCCGGGACGGGGGGGCCGGTACAATGAGCAGTTCTTC. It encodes CASSPGRGGRYNEQFF.

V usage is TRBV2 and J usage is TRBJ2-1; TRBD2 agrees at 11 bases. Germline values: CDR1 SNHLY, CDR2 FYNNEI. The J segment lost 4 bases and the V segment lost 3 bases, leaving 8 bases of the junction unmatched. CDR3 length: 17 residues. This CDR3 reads CASSEPRLAGGYNEQFF. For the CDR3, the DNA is TGTGCCAGCAGTGAGCCCAGGCTAGCGGGGGGTTACAATGAGCAGTTCTTC.

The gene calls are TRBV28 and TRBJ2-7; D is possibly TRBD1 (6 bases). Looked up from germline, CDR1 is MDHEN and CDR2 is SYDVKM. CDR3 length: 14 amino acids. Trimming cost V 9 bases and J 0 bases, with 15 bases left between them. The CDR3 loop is CASSAGTFSYEQYF. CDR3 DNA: TGTGCCAGTTCCGCCGGGACATTCTCCTACGAGCAGTACTTC.

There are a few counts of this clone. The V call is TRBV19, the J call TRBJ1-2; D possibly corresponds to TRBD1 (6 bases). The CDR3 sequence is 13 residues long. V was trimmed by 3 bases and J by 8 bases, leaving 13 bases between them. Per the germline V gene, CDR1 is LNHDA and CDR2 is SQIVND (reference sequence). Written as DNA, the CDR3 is TGTGCCAGTAGTATCAGGGGTAAGGAAGGCTACACCTTC. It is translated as CASSIRGKEGYTF.

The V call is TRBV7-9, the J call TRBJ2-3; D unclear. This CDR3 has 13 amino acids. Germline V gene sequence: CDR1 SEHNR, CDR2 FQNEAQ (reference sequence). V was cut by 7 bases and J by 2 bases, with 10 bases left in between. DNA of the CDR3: TGTGCCAGCATAACTAAACTCACAGATACGCAGTATTTT. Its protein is CASITKLTDTQYF.

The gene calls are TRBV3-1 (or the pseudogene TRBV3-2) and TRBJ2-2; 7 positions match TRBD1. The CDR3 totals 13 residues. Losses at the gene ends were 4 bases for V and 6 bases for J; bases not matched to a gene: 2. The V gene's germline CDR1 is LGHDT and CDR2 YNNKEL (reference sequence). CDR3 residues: CASSLRGSGELFF. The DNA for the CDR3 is TGTGCCAGCAGCCTCAGGGGGTCCGGGGAGCTGTTTTTT.

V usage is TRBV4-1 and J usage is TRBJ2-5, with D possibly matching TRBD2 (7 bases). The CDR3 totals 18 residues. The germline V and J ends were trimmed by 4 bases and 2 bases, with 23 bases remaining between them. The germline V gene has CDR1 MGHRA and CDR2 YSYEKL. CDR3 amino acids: CASSPARGGGRIQETQYF. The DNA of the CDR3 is TGCGCCAGCAGCCCAGCCCGTGGGGGGGGCCGGATACAAGAGACCCAGTACTTC.

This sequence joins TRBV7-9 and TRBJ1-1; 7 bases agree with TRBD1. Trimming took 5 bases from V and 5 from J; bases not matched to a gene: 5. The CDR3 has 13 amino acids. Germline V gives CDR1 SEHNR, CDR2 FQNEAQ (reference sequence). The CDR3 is CASSAFRGTEAFF. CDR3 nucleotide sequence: TGTGCCAGCAGCGCCTTCAGGGGGACTGAAGCTTTCTTT.

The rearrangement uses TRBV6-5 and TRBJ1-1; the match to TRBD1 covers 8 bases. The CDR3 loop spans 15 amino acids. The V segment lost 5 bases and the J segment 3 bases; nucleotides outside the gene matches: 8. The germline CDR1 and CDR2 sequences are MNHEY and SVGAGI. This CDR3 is CASSQGAGRDTEAFF. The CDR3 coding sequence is TGTGCCAGCAGTCAGGGGGCAGGGAGGGACACTGAAGCTTTCTTT.

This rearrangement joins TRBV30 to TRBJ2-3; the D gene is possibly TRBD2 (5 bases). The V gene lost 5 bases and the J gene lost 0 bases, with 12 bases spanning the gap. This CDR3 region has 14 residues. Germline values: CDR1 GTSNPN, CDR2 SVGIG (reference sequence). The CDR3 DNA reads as TGTGCCTGGTCGCTGCTAGCTAGCACAGATACGCAGTATTTT. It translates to CAWSLLASTDTQYF. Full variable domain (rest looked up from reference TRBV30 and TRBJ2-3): SQTIHQWPATLVQPVGSPLSLECTVEGTSNPNLYWYRQAAGRGLQLLFYSVGIGQISSEVPQNLSASRPQDRQFILSSKKLLLSDSGFYLCAWSLLASTDTQYFGPGTRLTVL.

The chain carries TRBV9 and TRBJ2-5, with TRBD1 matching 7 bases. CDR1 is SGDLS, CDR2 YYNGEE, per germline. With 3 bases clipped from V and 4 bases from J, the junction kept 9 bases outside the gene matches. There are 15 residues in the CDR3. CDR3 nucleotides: TGTGCCAGCAGCGCACGACAGGGCGGGTCAGAGACCCAGTACTTC. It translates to CASSARQGGSETQYF.

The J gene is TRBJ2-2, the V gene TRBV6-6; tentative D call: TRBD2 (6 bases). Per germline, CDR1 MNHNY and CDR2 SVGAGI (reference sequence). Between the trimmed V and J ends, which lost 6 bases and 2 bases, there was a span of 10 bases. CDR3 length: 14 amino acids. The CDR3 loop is CASSPLANTGELFF. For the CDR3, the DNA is TGTGCCAGCAGCCCACTAGCAAACACCGGGGAGCTGTTTTTT.

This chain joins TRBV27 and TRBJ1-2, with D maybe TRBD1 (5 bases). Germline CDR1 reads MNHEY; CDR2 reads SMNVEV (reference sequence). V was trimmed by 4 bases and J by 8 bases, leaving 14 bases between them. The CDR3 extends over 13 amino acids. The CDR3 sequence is CASSSLTKGGYTF. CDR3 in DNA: TGTGCCAGCAGTTCCCTAACGAAGGGGGGCTACACCTTC.

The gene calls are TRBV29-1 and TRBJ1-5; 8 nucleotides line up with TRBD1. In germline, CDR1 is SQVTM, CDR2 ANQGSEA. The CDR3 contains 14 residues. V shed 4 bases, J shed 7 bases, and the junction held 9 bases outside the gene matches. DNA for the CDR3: TGCAGCGTTGGGACAGGGCGTCGTGGGCAGCCCCAGCATTTT. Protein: CSVGTGRRGQPQHF.